The 24 T cell receptor beta chains given below trace back to one sample, sequenced in a study of blood T cell repertoires in COVID-19. The assay was immunoSEQ multiplex PCR, and TCRdb's table has in-frame clones only and misses some. The sample holds fewer than 85,000 clones, 83% seen once. Sequenced input: peripheral blood. The receptor set was obtained from a woman in her sixties with acute or convalescent COVID-19.

The chain is built from TRBV5-1 and TRBJ1-2; a weak D match, TRBD1 (5 bases). CDR1 is SGHRS, CDR2 YFSETQ, per germline. The CDR3 runs 11 residues. V was shortened by 4 bases and J by 10 bases, with 11 bases between the two germline ends. The CDR3 DNA reads TGCGCCAGCAGCGGGGCCTTAGACTACACCTTC. Protein sequence: CASSGALDYTF.

There are a few counts of this clone. V usage is TRBV7-2 and J usage is TRBJ1-6; no firm D call. The germline V and J ends were trimmed by 5 bases and 7 bases, with 12 bases remaining between them. The V gene's germline CDR1 is SGHTA and CDR2 FQGNSA. The CDR3 is made up of 14 amino acids. The CDR3 region is CASSEERLNSPLHF. The CDR3, as DNA: TGTGCCAGCAGCGAGGAAAGGCTGAATTCACCCCTCCACTTT.

The rearrangement links TRBV18 to TRBJ1-1; TRBD1 matches 8 bases. The germline V gene has CDR1 KGHSH and CDR2 LQKENI. Germline trimming cut 3 bases from V and 3 bases from J; bases unmatched to any gene: 6. CDR3 length: 15 amino acids. In nucleotides, the CDR3 is TGTGCCAGCTCACCCCTCGGACAGGGAGACACTGAAGCTTTCTTT. Its protein product is CASSPLGQGDTEAFF.

This rearrangement joins TRBV7-2 to TRBJ2-7; 7 bases fit TRBD2. CDR3 length: 13 residues. The germline V gene encodes CDR1 SGHTA and CDR2 FQGNSA. Trimming at V came to 3 bases and at J to 9 bases, leaving 8 bases not matched to a gene. In DNA form, the CDR3 reads TGTGCCAGCAGCTTGGGGGGGATGCGGGGGCAGTACTTC. Amino acid sequence: CASSLGGMRGQYF.

The chain carries TRBV9 and TRBJ2-5, with D maybe TRBD1 (5 bases). The germline V gene has CDR1 SGDLS and CDR2 YYNGEE. CDR3 size: 15 residues. The ends were cut back, 3 bases at V and 1 base at J, with 13 bases in the middle. The CDR3 loop is CASSENQGVQETQYF. The CDR3 coding sequence is TGTGCCAGCAGCGAGAACCAAGGGGTCCAAGAGACCCAGTACTTC.

There are a few counts of this clone. The chain employs TRBV6-2 or TRBV6-3 and TRBJ1-1; TRBD1 agrees at 10 bases. Germline values: CDR1 MNHEY, CDR2 SVGEGT. V lost 2 bases to trimming and J lost 4 bases; unmatched junction nucleotides: 4. The CDR3 has 15 residues. For the CDR3, the DNA is TGTGCCAGCAGTTACGCCGGGACAGGGGTCACTGAAGCTTTCTTT. This codes for CASSYAGTGVTEAFF.

The chain carries TRBV12-3 or TRBV12-4 and TRBJ2-5; no definite D call. Between the trimmed V and J ends, which lost 4 bases and 4 bases, there was a span of 4 bases. The CDR3 is 11 residues long. CDR3 in amino acids: CASSSLETQYF. DNA for the CDR3: TGTGCCAGCAGTTCCCTAGAGACCCAGTACTTC.

CDR3 loop: CAISEVGTGNTEAFF. The CDR3 DNA follows: TGTGCCATCAGTGAGGTTGGGACAGGGAACACTGAAGCTTTCTTT. The chain employs TRBV10-3 and TRBJ1-1, with 8 positions matching TRBD1. CDR1 and CDR2 (germline): ENHRY, SYGVKD. The CDR3 is made up of 15 amino acids. V shed 2 bases and J 1 base; nucleotides not matched to a gene: 3.

The chain combines TRBV10-3 with TRBJ2-1; TRBD2 matches 14 bases. V shed 7 bases and J 8 bases; nucleotides not matched to a gene: 4. CDR3 size: 14 residues. CDR1 and CDR2 (germline): ENHRY, SYGVKD. The CDR3, as DNA: TGTGCCATCAAAGGGACTAGCGGGAGATATGAGCAGTTCTTC. Protein sequence: CAIKGTSGRYEQFF.

This chain joins TRBV10-3 and TRBJ2-4; the match to TRBD1 covers 7 bases. Germline V gene data show CDR1 as ENHRY and CDR2 as SYGVKD. Germline trimming cut 4 bases from V and 3 bases from J; bases unmatched to any gene: 9. This CDR3 comprises 16 residues. The DNA for the CDR3 is TGTGCCATCAGTGGAGGAGACAGGGCGGGCAAAAACATTCAGTACTTC. Encoded protein: CAISGGDRAGKNIQYF.

This sequence joins TRBV12-3 or TRBV12-4 and TRBJ2-5; D might be TRBD1 (5 bases). The CDR3 is 13 amino acids. V dropped 7 bases and J dropped 2 bases, with 11 bases sitting between them. The CDR3 sequence is CASNIQGQETQYF. In DNA form, the CDR3 reads TGTGCCAGCAATATCCAGGGACAAGAGACCCAGTACTTC.

The rearrangement joins TRBV18 to TRBJ1-5; tentative D call: TRBD1 (6 bases). Trimming pared 4 bases from V and 5 bases from J, leaving 12 bases between. Germline CDR1 and CDR2: KGHSH and LQKENI. This CDR3 region has 14 residues. The CDR3 DNA is TGTGCCAGCTCACAACAGGGAAAGGATCAGCCCCAGCATTTT. This codes for CASSQQGKDQPQHF.

V and J are TRBV7-9 and TRBJ2-5; TRBD1 matches at 9 bases. The junction had 4 bases not matched to a gene; V was cut back by 6 bases and J by 5 bases. The CDR3 is 13 residues long. Germline V CDR1 and CDR2: SEHNR, FQNEAQ (reference sequence). CDR3 coding DNA: TGTGCCAGCAGAGACAGGGGGTGGGAGACCCAGTACTTC. Residues: CASRDRGWETQYF.

The chain links TRBV6-5 to TRBJ2-7; 7 nucleotides line up with TRBD1. Germline values: CDR1 MNHEY, CDR2 SVGAGI. With 7 bases clipped from V and 2 bases from J, the junction kept 5 bases outside the gene matches. This CDR3 has 13 residues. The chain's CDR3 is CASNRDRAYEQYF. For the CDR3, the DNA is TGTGCCAGCAACCGGGACAGAGCCTACGAGCAGTACTTC.

The chain uses TRBV6-5 and TRBJ1-5; no definite D call. The germline V gene encodes CDR1 MNHEY and CDR2 SVGAGI. The germline V and J ends were trimmed by 5 bases and 0 bases, with 11 bases remaining between them. CDR3 length: 15 residues. CDR3 loop: CASSRGGYSNQPQHF. CDR3 nucleotides: TGTGCCAGCAGTAGAGGAGGTTATAGCAATCAGCCCCAGCATTTT.

This rearrangement joins TRBV5-6 to TRBJ2-1; D not certain. CDR3 length: 15 residues. CDR1 and CDR2 from the germline V gene are SGHDT and YYEEEE. With 0 bases removed from V and 4 bases from J, the gap between germline ends came to 11 bases. The CDR3 nucleotides read TGTGCCAGCAGCTTGGGTCCCCAGAATTACAATGAGCAGTTCTTC. The encoded protein is CASSLGPQNYNEQFF.

This chain connects TRBV4-1 to TRBJ1-3; D unresolved. The V gene lost 2 bases and the J gene lost 9 bases, with 23 bases spanning the gap. Germline V gene lookup returns CDR1 MGHRA and CDR2 YSYEKL. The CDR3 runs 17 residues. In DNA, the CDR3 is TGCGCCAGCAGCCAAACTACAATTGGTAGCGGATACCTCACCATATATTTT. The encoded protein is CASSQTTIGSGYLTIYF.

This chain joins TRBV6-5 and TRBJ1-5, with D uncertain. The germline CDR1 and CDR2 sequences are MNHEY and SVGAGI. The CDR3 covers 14 residues. Deletions cut 2 bases from V and 0 bases from J, with 5 bases between. CDR3 residues: CASSYVASNQPQHF. CDR3 DNA: TGTGCCAGCAGTTACGTAGCTAGCAATCAGCCCCAGCATTTT.

V usage is TRBV11-1 and J usage is TRBJ1-4, with 10 bases aligning to TRBD1. This CDR3 is 14 amino acids long. Germline V lookup: CDR1 SGHAT, CDR2 FQDESV (reference sequence). With 4 bases clipped from V and 6 bases from J, the junction kept 2 bases outside the gene matches. CDR3 DNA: TGTGCCAGCAGCTATGGACAGGGGGATGAAAAACTGTTTTTT. Protein product: CASSYGQGDEKLFF.

The chain has TRBV7-2 and TRBJ1-5; a weak D match, TRBD1 (6 bases). Trimming pared 9 bases from V and 4 bases from J, leaving 16 bases between. Germline CDR1 SGHTA, CDR2 FQGNSA. The CDR3 contains 14 residues. CDR3 DNA: TGTGCCAGTTCTTCCAGGGGAGGGAATCAGCCCCAGCATTTT. Residues: CASSSRGGNQPQHF.

This clone was observed once. The chain carries TRBV9 and TRBJ2-2, with D possibly TRBD1 on 5 matching bases. Germline lookup yields CDR1 SGDLS and CDR2 YYNGEE. With 4 bases removed from V and 8 bases from J, the gap between germline ends came to 18 bases. CDR3 length: 15 residues. Here the CDR3 reads CASSPGPGGAGELFF. The CDR3 DNA reads TGTGCCAGCAGCCCCGGGCCCGGTGGGGCGGGGGAGCTGTTTTTT.

V and J are TRBV30 and TRBJ1-1, with a tentative D call TRBD1 (6 bases). Trimming removed 3 bases at V and 6 bases at J, with 20 bases between. Germline V lookup: CDR1 GTSNPN, CDR2 SVGIG (reference sequence). This CDR3 is 15 amino acids long. In DNA form, the CDR3 reads TGTGCCTGGAGAACAGGGTTTTGGTCAGACGCTGAAGCTTTCTTT. Protein sequence: CAWRTGFWSDAEAFF.

The chain joins TRBV12-5 to TRBJ2-6, with 11 nucleotides matching TRBD2. The CDR3 consists of 19 residues. The germline V gene has CDR1 LGHNT and CDR2 FRNRAP. V shed 5 bases and J 0 bases; nucleotides not matched to a gene: 9. CDR3 nucleotide sequence: TGTGCTAGTGGTCCGAGGACTAGCGGGTCCAGCTCTGGGGCCAACGTCCTGACTTTC. This sequence encodes CASGPRTSGSSSGANVLTF.

The rearrangement links TRBV2 to TRBJ1-5; weak D call: TRBD1 (6 bases). Germline V CDR1 and CDR2: SNHLY, FYNNEI. The CDR3 covers 17 residues. V was cut by 2 bases and J by 9 bases, with 23 bases left in between. Here the CDR3 reads CASSELAFPSDRLPQHF. The CDR3 coding sequence is TGTGCCAGCAGTGAACTGGCTTTCCCGAGCGACAGGCTGCCCCAGCATTTT.